This TCR beta chain was recorded in a study of T cell changes during pregnancy in multiple sclerosis. This table comes from immunoSEQ multiplex PCR, and its TCRdb copy is limited to in-frame clones, with some not included. The sample comprises about 53,000 clones, over 85% of which are singletons, and under 3.5% rests with the top ten. This clone was seen only once. The receptor was derived from a female donor with multiple sclerosis, enrolled in a pregnancy study. Sequenced material: CD8+ T cells from peripheral blood mononuclear cells, taken before pregnancy.

This chain's CDR3 is CASSQDTVNTEAFF. CDR3 DNA: TGTGCCAGCAGCCAGGATACAGTGAACACTGAAGCTTTCTTT. V usage is TRBV27 and J usage is TRBJ1-1, with unresolved D. The CDR3 runs 14 residues. Trimming stripped 6 bases from V and 0 bases from J, with 11 bases between. Germline assignment: CDR1 MNHEY and CDR2 SMNVEV (reference sequence).